Below are 21 T cell receptor beta chains sequenced from a single sample in a study of T cell changes during pregnancy in multiple sclerosis. Only in-frame clones appear in the TCRdb table, and some are missing; sequencing was by immunoSEQ multiplex PCR. The sample has about 77,000 clones, about 92% seen once. The sequenced sample was peripheral blood, obtained after pregnancy. These receptors originate from a female donor in good health, enrolled as a control in a pregnancy study.

About this clone: Other DNA sequences of this sample code for an identical CDR3. This rearrangement joins TRBV7-2 to TRBJ1-2; no clear D gene. The CDR3 is 15 amino acids. Germline V gene lookup returns CDR1 SGHTA and CDR2 FQGNSA. V lost 1 base, J lost 11 bases, and 20 bases lay in between. In DNA form, the CDR3 reads TGTGCCAGCAGCTTAGAGCCGGGATTGGGAGCTGGTTACACCTTC. Translating gives CASSLEPGLGAGYTF.

The V gene is TRBV7-3, the J gene TRBJ1-1; 9 bases match TRBD1. Per the germline V gene, CDR1 is SGHTA and CDR2 is FQGTGA. J was trimmed by 3 bases and V by 6 bases; bases with no gene match: 2. This CDR3 has 13 amino acids. As DNA, the CDR3 is TGTGCCAGCAGAAGACAGGGGGACACTGAAGCTTTCTTT. It translates to CASRRQGDTEAFF. The variable domain in full, completed from reference TRBV7-3 and TRBJ1-1, reads GAGVSQTPSNKVTEKGKYVELRCDPISGHTALYWYRQSLGQGPEFLIYFQGTGAADDSGLPNDRFFAVRPEGSVSTLKIQRTERGDSAVYLCASRRQGDTEAFFGQGTRLTVV.

The rearrangement links TRBV12-5 to TRBJ2-1; the match to TRBD2 covers 10 bases. J gave up 4 bases and V 3 bases, and 3 bases lay outside the gene matches. The CDR3 extends over 15 amino acids. Germline values: CDR1 LGHNT, CDR2 FRNRAP. The CDR3 DNA follows: TGTGCTAGTGGTTTAGGAGCGGGAGGGTACAATGAGCAGTTCTTC. Its protein product is CASGLGAGGYNEQFF.

The chain uses TRBV6-1 and TRBJ1-5; D gene unclear. V dropped 7 bases and J dropped 4 bases, with 14 bases sitting between them. This CDR3 is built from 14 residues. The germline gives CDR1 MNHNS, CDR2 SASEGT. The DNA for the CDR3 is TGTGCCAGCATCGGACTCCACGAGAATCAGCCCCAGCATTTT. It yields the protein CASIGLHENQPQHF.

The rearrangement links TRBV30 to TRBJ1-2, with D perhaps matching TRBD1 (6 bases). Between the trimmed V and J ends, which lost 0 bases and 7 bases, there was a span of 12 bases. Germline V gene lookup returns CDR1 GTSNPN and CDR2 SVGIG (reference sequence). CDR3 size: 13 residues. The CDR3 sequence is CAWSVQGRGGYTF. The CDR3 nucleotides are TGTGCCTGGAGTGTACAGGGAAGAGGTGGCTACACCTTC.

This clone was counted only a few times. V usage is TRBV6-4 and J usage is TRBJ2-7, with D maybe TRBD1 (6 bases). This CDR3 spans 14 amino acids. Germline loops: CDR1 MRHNA, CDR2 SNTAGT. V shed 5 bases and J shed 2 bases, with 13 bases lying between them. CDR3 loop: CASSPEQGTYEQYF. CDR3 nucleotide sequence: TGTGCCAGCAGTCCTGAACAGGGAACCTACGAGCAGTACTTC.

This clone was detected once. This rearrangement joins TRBV28 to TRBJ1-1; TRBD1 might be the D (6 bases). V lost 7 bases, J lost 1 base, and 10 bases lay in between. Germline assignment: CDR1 MDHEN and CDR2 SYDVKM. The CDR3 has 13 residues. The CDR3 spells CASNLGGNTEAFF. DNA of the CDR3: TGTGCCAGCAACCTAGGGGGGAACACTGAAGCTTTCTTT.

The chain combines TRBV5-1 with TRBJ2-4, with 7 nucleotides matching TRBD1. The V gene end was trimmed by 4 bases and the J gene end by 3 bases; junction bases not matched to a gene: 7. Per germline, CDR1 SGHRS and CDR2 YFSETQ. The CDR3 length is 15 residues. The CDR3 loop is CASSETGSDKNIQYF. As DNA, the CDR3 is TGCGCCAGCAGCGAGACAGGGTCCGACAAAAACATTCAGTACTTC. The full variable domain, rest sourced from reference TRBV5-1 and TRBJ2-4, is KAGVTQTPRYLIKTRGQQVTLSCSPISGHRSVSWYQQTPGQGLQFLFEYFSETQRNKGNFPGRFSGRQFSNSRSEMNVSTLELGDSALYLCASSETGSDKNIQYFGAGTRLSVL.

The V call is TRBV15, the J call TRBJ2-7; D is unresolved. The germline gives CDR1 LNHNV, CDR2 YYDKDF (reference sequence). The V end was cut by 0 bases, the J end by 0 bases, with 12 bases between. There are 16 residues in the CDR3. The CDR3: CATSRDPFSVSYEQYF. Written as DNA, the CDR3 is TGTGCCACCAGCAGAGATCCTTTTTCGGTCTCCTACGAGCAGTACTTC.

V and J are TRBV5-6 and TRBJ2-5; 16 nucleotides align to TRBD2. V dropped 3 bases and J dropped 5; count of bases not matched to a gene: 10. The germline gives CDR1 SGHDT, CDR2 YYEEEE. This CDR3 comprises 18 residues. Here the CDR3 reads CASSYPGTSGGARETQYF. CDR3 in DNA: TGTGCCAGCAGCTACCCCGGGACTAGCGGGGGGGCCAGGGAGACCCAGTACTTC.

The chain links TRBV11-2 to TRBJ2-5; TRBD2 matches 8 bases. Losses at the gene ends were 7 bases for V and 4 bases for J; bases not matched to a gene: 17. Germline V gene lookup returns CDR1 SGHAT and CDR2 FQNNGV. This CDR3 region has 17 residues. CDR3 sequence reads: CASTPGEGSSGRETQYF. The CDR3 bases are TGTGCCAGCACCCCAGGCGAGGGATCGAGCGGGAGAGAGACCCAGTACTTC.

This rearrangement joins TRBV28 to TRBJ2-7, with D perhaps TRBD2 (5 bases). This CDR3 comprises 17 residues. The V and J ends lost 6 bases and 7 bases respectively, with 28 bases between them. Germline CDR1 is MDHEN and CDR2 is SYDVKM. The CDR3 region is CASSFYSGFSGSGEQYF. As DNA, the CDR3 is TGTGCCAGCAGCTTCTACTCGGGGTTCAGTGGGTCGGGAGAGCAGTACTTC.

CDR3 in amino acids: CASSLRREGTDTQYF. The CDR3 DNA reads TGTGCCAGCAGTTTAAGGCGGGAGGGCACAGATACGCAGTATTTT. The genes are TRBV27 and TRBJ2-3; TRBD2 aligns across 8 bases. The CDR3 runs 15 residues. Germline V gene data show CDR1 as MNHEY and CDR2 as SMNVEV (reference sequence). Trimming took 2 bases from V and 1 from J; bases not matched to a gene: 2.

V usage is TRBV13 and J usage is TRBJ1-3, with 9 nucleotides matching TRBD1. Per the germline V gene, CDR1 is PRHDT and CDR2 is FYEKMQ (reference sequence). Losses at the gene ends were 6 bases for V and 4 bases for J; bases not matched to a gene: 10. This CDR3 spans 16 amino acids. In DNA form, the CDR3 reads TGTGCCAGCAGGATTCAACCGGGACAGGGCGGAAACACCATATATTTT. Residues: CASRIQPGQGGNTIYF.

The rearrangement uses TRBV2 and TRBJ2-1; D is undetermined. This CDR3 contains 15 residues. Germline V gives CDR1 SNHLY, CDR2 FYNNEI. Trimming removed 3 bases at V and 7 bases at J, with 16 bases between. The CDR3 here is CASSDFTGVRNEQFF. CDR3 nucleotides: TGTGCCAGCAGTGATTTTACCGGAGTTAGAAATGAGCAGTTCTTC.

The chain uses TRBV7-8 and TRBJ2-7, with TRBD2 matching over 11 bases. CDR3 length equals 15 residues. Per germline, CDR1 SGHVS and CDR2 FQNEAQ. J lost 3 bases, V lost 5 bases, and 6 bases had no gene match. This CDR3 is CASSPQTSGVYEQYF. The CDR3 region has the DNA TGTGCCAGCAGCCCTCAGACTAGCGGGGTCTACGAGCAGTACTTC.

The chain has TRBV7-2 and TRBJ2-1, with D hard to call. The CDR3 runs to 12 residues. Germline CDR1 SGHTA, CDR2 FQGNSA. V was cut by 2 bases and J by 8 bases, with 7 bases left in between. CDR3 DNA sequence: TGTGCCAGCAGCTTACTGGCCCATGAGCAGTTCTTC. This sequence encodes CASSLLAHEQFF.

The chain recombines TRBV15 with TRBJ1-2, with 8 bases that match TRBD1. Trimming at V came to 3 bases and at J to 5 bases, leaving 5 bases not matched to a gene. The CDR3 is 14 amino acids. Per the germline V gene, CDR1 is LNHNV and CDR2 is YYDKDF (reference sequence). The CDR3 nucleotides are TGTGCCACCAGCAGCCCGGGACAGGCTTATGGCTACACCTTC. This codes for CATSSPGQAYGYTF.

V gene TRBV28 combines with J gene TRBJ2-7; 9 bases map to TRBD1. Germline V lookup: CDR1 MDHEN, CDR2 SYDVKM. The V and J ends lost 6 bases and 4 bases, in that order; junction bases with no gene match: 13. This CDR3 has 16 residues. CDR3 in amino acids: CASRGGGGTGLYEQYF. CDR3 nucleotides: TGTGCCAGCAGAGGGGGAGGGGGGACAGGGTTGTACGAGCAGTACTTC.

A single count supports this clone. V is TRBV27 and J is TRBJ2-7, with D perhaps TRBD1 (5 bases). CDR1 MNHEY and CDR2 SMNVEV come from the germline V gene (reference sequence). This CDR3 spans 13 amino acids. V lost 4 bases, J lost 1 base, and 8 bases lay in between. The CDR3 bases are TGTGCCAGCAGTTACAGGTCTTCCTACGAGCAGTACTTC. It codes for CASSYRSSYEQYF.

V usage is TRBV29-1 and J usage is TRBJ1-2; 10 nucleotides agree with TRBD1. Unmatched junction bases numbered 11, after V lost 4 bases and J lost 3 bases. In germline, CDR1 is SQVTM, CDR2 ANQGSEA. The CDR3 spans 16 residues. The CDR3 loop reads CSVGLRQGARDYGYTF. CDR3 nucleotide sequence: TGCAGCGTTGGGTTGAGACAGGGGGCGCGGGACTATGGCTACACCTTC.